This T cell receptor beta chain was captured in a study of blood T cell repertoires in COVID-19. Study background: The samples span acute and convalescent COVID-19 from the United States, Italy and Spain. Sources were T cells, B-cell-depleted T cells, or PBMCs; the material itself was cDNA or gDNA.

The germline CDR1 and CDR2 sequences are SGHRS and YFSETQ. The ends were cut back, 4 bases at V and 3 bases at J, with 7 bases in the middle. The CDR3 is 12 amino acids. Data came from immunoSEQ multiplex PCR; TCRdb stores just in-frame clones and leaves some out. The repertoire holds 150,000 to 200,000 clones, about 85% seen once, with around 0.93% in the top ten. The receptor was isolated from a man in his 60s with COVID-19, enrolled during active disease. Sequencing was done on a sample of peripheral blood. V usage is TRBV5-1 and J usage is TRBJ1-1, with D perhaps TRBD1 (6 bases). The CDR3 region is CASSNRDTEAFF. For the CDR3, the DNA is TGCGCCAGCAGCAACAGGGACACTGAAGCTTTCTTT.